These 27 T cell receptor beta chains originate from one sample sequenced in a study of shared T cell receptors in the human thymus. The protocol was immunoSEQ multiplex PCR, while the TCRdb copy is restricted to in-frame clones and leaves out a portion. The table has about 380,000 clones, roughly 94% seen once. Sequences were obtained from thymocytes. These receptors were taken from a human donor.

The chain employs TRBV14 and TRBJ1-3; weak D call: TRBD1 (5 bases). The CDR3 spans 17 residues. Germline V gene sequence: CDR1 SGHDN, CDR2 FVKESK. Trimming left V 1 base short and J 0 bases short, with 13 bases between. CDR3: CASSQGGGVNSGNTIYF. DNA of the CDR3: TGTGCCAGCAGCCAAGGGGGAGGGGTCAACTCTGGAAACACCATATATTTT.

The chain has TRBV4-1 and TRBJ2-7; TRBD1 aligns across 10 bases. This CDR3 is built from 15 residues. The V segment lost 5 bases and the J segment 1 base; nucleotides outside the gene matches: 5. CDR1 is MGHRA and CDR2 is YSYEKL in the germline V gene. The DNA of the CDR3 is TGCGCCAGCAGCTTCCGGGACAGGGGTTCCTACGAGCAGTACTTC. It specifies CASSFRDRGSYEQYF.

This clone has more than one count but fewer than ten. This rearrangement joins TRBV6-5 to TRBJ1-3; D is perhaps TRBD1 (5 bases). In germline, CDR1 is MNHEY, CDR2 SVGAGI. The V end was cut by 5 bases, the J end by 4 bases, with 12 bases between. The CDR3 loop spans 14 amino acids. CDR3 in amino acids: CASSLGRLGNTIYF. In DNA form, the CDR3 reads TGTGCCAGCAGTCTGGGACGTTTAGGAAACACCATATATTTT.

The V and J genes are TRBV19 and TRBJ2-5; unclear D gene. CDR3 length: 13 amino acids. Germline V lookup: CDR1 LNHDA, CDR2 SQIVND (reference sequence). Trimming removed 1 base at V and 2 bases at J, with 5 bases between. DNA for the CDR3: TGTGCCAGTAGTATAGTGTCTCAAGAGACCCAGTACTTC. Its protein is CASSIVSQETQYF.

The chain couples TRBV19 to TRBJ2-2; 10 bases fit TRBD2. The V segment lost 3 bases and the J segment 11 bases; nucleotides outside the gene matches: 12. This CDR3 contains 16 residues. Germline assignment: CDR1 LNHDA and CDR2 SQIVND (reference sequence). The CDR3 nucleotides are TGTGCCAGTAGTATTGAGGGTAGCGGGAGGACCAGAGAGCTGTTTTTT. This translates into CASSIEGSGRTRELFF.

The rearrangement uses TRBV7-8 and TRBJ1-2, with D unclear. V was cut by 1 base and J by 7 bases, with 19 bases left in between. The germline V gene has CDR1 SGHVS and CDR2 FQNEAQ. CDR3 length: 16 amino acids. CDR3 loop: CASSLVGLLGSGGYTF. The CDR3 nucleotides read TGTGCCAGCAGCTTAGTAGGGCTGCTGGGATCGGGTGGCTACACCTTC.

This clone is a singleton in its sample. The rearrangement uses TRBV7-3 and TRBJ1-5; TRBD1 matches at 8 bases. Germline V gene lookup returns CDR1 SGHTA and CDR2 FQGTGA. Unmatched junction bases numbered 2, after V lost 1 base and J lost 0 bases. The CDR3 extends over 16 amino acids. The CDR3 loop is CASSLNRGNSNQPQHF. The DNA for the CDR3 is TGTGCCAGCAGCTTAAACAGGGGGAATAGCAATCAGCCCCAGCATTTT.

This chain uses TRBV6-1 with TRBJ2-1; no reliable D call. V lost 4 bases and J 5 bases, leaving 6 bases between the germline ends. The CDR3 totals 12 residues. The germline V gene encodes CDR1 MNHNS and CDR2 SASEGT. CDR3 sequence: CASSGTDNEQFF. In DNA, the CDR3 is TGTGCCAGCAGTGGGACGGACAATGAGCAGTTCTTC.

This clone was seen only once. The chain joins TRBV19 to TRBJ2-5; TRBD1 is a possible D gene (5 bases). TRBJ2-7 matches the DNA end more closely, so the J call is doubtful. CDR1 LNHDA and CDR2 SQIVND come from the germline V gene (reference sequence). CDR3 length: 13 amino acids. In DNA, the CDR3 is TGTGCCACCGGGCGGCAGGGCTCCTACGAGCAGTACTTC. The encoded protein is CATGRQGSYEQYF.

The gene calls are TRBV7-6 and TRBJ2-1, with 11 nucleotides matching TRBD2. From germline, CDR1 is SGHVS and CDR2 FNYEAQ. V lost 1 base and J lost 4; bases outside the gene matches: 6. The CDR3 extends over 17 amino acids. CDR3 sequence reads: CASSLETSGTRYNEQFF. DNA for the CDR3: TGTGCCAGCAGCTTAGAGACTAGCGGGACAAGGTACAATGAGCAGTTCTTC. Based on the CDR3 plus reference TRBV7-6 and TRBJ2-1, the full variable domain is GAGVSQSPRYKVTKRGQDVALRCDPISGHVSLYWYRQALGQGPEFLTYFNYEAQQDKSGLPNDRFSAERPEGSISTLTIQRTEQRDSAMYRCASSLETSGTRYNEQFFGPGTRLTVL.

In the case of this clone: At one of its ends the junction is not consistent with the germline gene, which may arise from a read error. The V and J genes are TRBV7-9 and TRBJ1-1, with TRBD1 matching 9 bases. CDR3 size: 15 residues. Germline assignment: CDR1 SEHNR and CDR2 FQNEAQ (reference sequence). CDR3 sequence (DNA): TGTGCCAGCAGCCTAGCCCCGACAGGGGGCACTGAAGCTTTCTTT. This translates into CASSLAPTGGTEAFF.

This clone was seen a single time. This chain uses TRBV20-1 with TRBJ2-3; D not resolved. In germline, CDR1 is DFQATT, CDR2 SNEGSKA (reference sequence). The CDR3 has 10 amino acids. The V end lost 2 bases, the J end lost 8 bases, and 5 bases lay between the germline ends. DNA of the CDR3: TGCAGTGCTAGATACGGTACGCAGTATTTT. This gives the protein CSARYGTQYF.

V is TRBV7-9 and J is TRBJ2-1, with TRBD2 matching 14 bases. The CDR3 is 18 amino acids. Germline CDR1 and CDR2: SEHNR and FQNEAQ (reference sequence). The J segment lost 3 bases and the V segment lost 4 bases, leaving 8 bases of the junction unmatched. CDR3 nucleotide sequence: TGTGCCAGCAGCTCCGACTGGACTAGCGGGAGGTACTACAATGAGCAGTTCTTC. It encodes CASSSDWTSGRYYNEQFF.

This clone has just a few counts. The rearrangement uses TRBV27 and TRBJ1-1; no reliable D call. CDR3 length: 12 amino acids. Germline V gene data show CDR1 as MNHEY and CDR2 as SMNVEV (reference sequence). Deletions cut 4 bases from V and 5 bases from J, with 8 bases between. The CDR3 sequence is CASSSGRTEAFF. In DNA, the CDR3 is TGTGCCAGCAGTTCCGGTAGGACTGAAGCTTTCTTT.

The V gene is TRBV7-9, the J gene TRBJ2-3; D may match TRBD1 or TRBD2 (5 bases each). Between the trimmed V and J ends, which lost 3 bases and 4 bases, there was a span of 17 bases. In germline, CDR1 is SEHNR, CDR2 FQNEAQ (reference sequence). The CDR3 covers 16 residues. CDR3 nucleotides: TGTGCCAGCAGCTTGCTCCTAGCTCCACAGGCAGATACGCAGTATTTT. Translated: CASSLLLAPQADTQYF.

In this sample, this clone turned up once. The chain has TRBV18 and TRBJ1-5; D is ambiguous. The V gene's germline CDR1 is KGHSH and CDR2 LQKENI. Trimming took 3 bases from V and 0 from J, leaving 12 bases between them. CDR3 size: 16 residues. CDR3 sequence (DNA): TGTGCCAGCTCACCTTCCGGGCCCTATAGCAATCAGCCCCAGCATTTT. It specifies CASSPSGPYSNQPQHF.

This chain joins TRBV28 and TRBJ2-3; TRBD2 might be the D (5 bases). The CDR3 sequence is 16 residues long. V was cut by 1 base and J by 0 bases, with 11 bases left in between. Germline V lookup: CDR1 MDHEN, CDR2 SYDVKM. Here the CDR3 reads CASSLLWEKSTDTQYF. The DNA for the CDR3 is TGTGCCAGCAGTTTATTGTGGGAGAAGAGCACAGATACGCAGTATTTT. Looking up the rest from reference TRBV28 and TRBJ2-3 gives the full variable domain: DVKVTQSSRYLVKRTGEKVFLECVQDMDHENMFWYRQDPGLGLRLIYFSYDVKMKEKGDIPEGYSVSREKKERFSLILESASTNQTSMYLCASSLLWEKSTDTQYFGPGTRLTVL.

This chain uses TRBV19 with TRBJ1-2; no definite D call. The CDR3 has 15 amino acids. CDR1 and CDR2 from the germline V gene are LNHDA and SQIVND (reference sequence). Trimming removed 4 bases at V and 0 bases at J, with 12 bases between. This chain's CDR3 is CASSRAGSANYGYTF. The DNA of the CDR3 is TGTGCCAGTAGTAGGGCGGGGTCAGCTAACTATGGCTACACCTTC.

V is TRBV27 and J is TRBJ2-3; D is unresolved. This CDR3 comprises 14 residues. Germline V gene sequence: CDR1 MNHEY, CDR2 SMNVEV (reference sequence). V was cut by 8 bases and J by 1 base, with 13 bases left in between. CDR3 residues: CASRSGGGTDTQYF. CDR3 in DNA: TGTGCCAGCCGATCGGGTGGGGGCACAGATACGCAGTATTTT.

This clone was observed once. The chain couples TRBV29-1 to TRBJ1-1; perhaps TRBD1 as D (5 bases). There are 12 residues in the CDR3. Germline CDR1 SQVTM, CDR2 ANQGSEA. V lost 7 bases and J lost 3, with 12 bases in between. The CDR3: CSAAGGDTEAFF. CDR3 DNA: TGCAGCGCCGCTGGAGGGGACACTGAAGCTTTCTTT.

The chain has TRBV10-3 and TRBJ1-5; 7 nucleotides line up with TRBD1. In germline, CDR1 is ENHRY, CDR2 SYGVKD. The CDR3 covers 15 residues. The V segment lost 4 bases and the J segment 14 bases; nucleotides outside the gene matches: 17. The CDR3 sequence: CAISGPTGAMPGKHF. As DNA, the CDR3 is TGTGCCATCAGTGGACCAACAGGGGCTATGCCGGGGAAGCATTTT.

V and J are TRBV5-1 and TRBJ2-7; the D gene is possibly TRBD2 (6 bases). CDR3 length: 17 amino acids. V dropped 0 bases and J dropped 6 bases, with 22 bases sitting between them. The germline gives CDR1 SGHRS, CDR2 YFSETQ. The CDR3 DNA reads TGCGCCAGCAGCTTGGGAGGACCCGGAGGGCGGCCTCGCGAGCAGTACTTC. Its translation is CASSLGGPGGRPREQYF.

The chain has TRBV15 and TRBJ2-7, with D possibly called TRBD1 or TRBD2 (5 bases each). V was cut by 0 bases and J by 3 bases, with 9 bases left in between. In germline, CDR1 is LNHNV, CDR2 YYDKDF (reference sequence). The CDR3 runs 14 residues. CDR3 nucleotide sequence: TGTGCCACCAGCAGAGATGGGGGAGTCTACGAGCAGTACTTC. Its translation is CATSRDGGVYEQYF.

V usage is TRBV2 and J usage is TRBJ2-1; D unclear. This CDR3 spans 17 amino acids. Germline lookup yields CDR1 SNHLY and CDR2 FYNNEI. V lost 3 bases and J 5 bases, leaving 20 bases between the germline ends. CDR3 residues: CASSEEPRVSSNNEQFF. The CDR3 DNA reads TGTGCCAGCAGTGAGGAACCCCGGGTTTCGTCGAACAATGAGCAGTTCTTC. Variable domain in full (rest from reference TRBV2 and TRBJ2-1): EPEVTQTPSHQVTQMGQEVILRCVPISNHLYFYWYRQILGQKVEFLVSFYNNEISEKSEIFDDQFSVERPDGSNFTLKIRSTKLEDSAMYFCASSEEPRVSSNNEQFFGPGTRLTVL.

The rearrangement uses TRBV5-1 and TRBJ2-1; 8 nucleotides match TRBD2. V shed 6 bases and J 5 bases; nucleotides not matched to a gene: 10. The CDR3 has 15 residues. Germline V gene data show CDR1 as SGHRS and CDR2 as YFSETQ. The CDR3 DNA reads as TGCGCCAGCAAGGCGTGGCGGGAGGAGGACAATGAGCAGTTCTTC. Translating it yields CASKAWREEDNEQFF.

V gene TRBV10-3 combines with J gene TRBJ1-5, with 8 bases identical to TRBD1. J lost 6 bases, V lost 0 bases, and 7 bases had no gene match. The CDR3 has 16 residues. CDR1 ENHRY and CDR2 SYGVKD come from the germline V gene. CDR3 amino acids: CAISESTDRVFQPQHF. The CDR3 DNA sequence: TGTGCCATCAGTGAGTCAACGGACAGGGTTTTTCAGCCCCAGCATTTT.

This clone has just one count. The genes are TRBV27 and TRBJ2-1; possibly TRBD2 for D (6 bases). CDR3 length equals 16 residues. The germline CDR1 and CDR2 sequences are MNHEY and SMNVEV (reference sequence). V dropped 4 bases and J dropped 9 bases, with 22 bases sitting between them. The CDR3 here is CASSSYRVRRLGEQFF. The CDR3 DNA reads TGTGCCAGCAGTTCCTACCGGGTGCGCAGACTAGGTGAGCAGTTCTTC.